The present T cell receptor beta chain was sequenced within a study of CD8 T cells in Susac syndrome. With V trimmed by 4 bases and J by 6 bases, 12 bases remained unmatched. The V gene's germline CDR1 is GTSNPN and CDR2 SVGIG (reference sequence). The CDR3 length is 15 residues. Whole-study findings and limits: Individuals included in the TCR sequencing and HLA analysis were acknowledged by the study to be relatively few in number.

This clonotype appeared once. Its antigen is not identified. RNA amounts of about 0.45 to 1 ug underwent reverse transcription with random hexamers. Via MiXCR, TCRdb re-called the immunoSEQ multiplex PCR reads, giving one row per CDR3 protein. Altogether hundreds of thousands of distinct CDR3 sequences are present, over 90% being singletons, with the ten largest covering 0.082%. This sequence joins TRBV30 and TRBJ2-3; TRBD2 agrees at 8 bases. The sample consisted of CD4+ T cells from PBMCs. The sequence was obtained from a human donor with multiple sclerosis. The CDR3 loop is CAWTVTGGRRDTQYF. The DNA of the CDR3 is TGTGCCTGGACGGTGACGGGGGGGCGTAGGGATACGCAGTATTTT.